This T cell receptor (beta chain) was sequenced during a study of blood T cell repertoires in COVID-19 (dated by TCRdb to 2020 to 2021). Broadly, across the study: Collaborator samples came from the United States, Italy and Spain and covered acute and convalescent phases of COVID-19. A freely available public database, intended as a resource for researchers studying the immune response to SARS-CoV-2, is where the repertoires were released. The samples were drawn from the first 160 participants of the ongoing ImmuneRACE study and from over a thousand subjects provided by 6 global collaborators. A de-identified subject ID, COVID-19 status, age in years and sex were almost always included in the sample metadata. The prospective study material was composed of cDNA or gDNA derived from T cells, B-cell-depleted T cells, or PBMCs. The dataset comprised deeply sampled blood TCRbeta repertoires from subjects exposed to, actively infected with, or recovered from COVID-19. HLA class I and class II types, where available, came from metadata supplied by the sample provider rather than from assay-based typing.

What the work shows at the level of the full study, not this receptor alone: How much clinical and demographic metadata was included differed by source and by participant, and the metadata was provided uncurated.

About this clone itself: It has no known antigen specificity. Base quality data are lacking; no much larger clone is found one base away.

The collaborating institutions used their own protocols to collect whole blood in K2EDTA tubes. Collaborator samples were shipped for TCRbeta analysis as frozen whole blood, isolated PBMCs, or DNA extracted from either sample type. The immunoSEQ Assay, a bias-controlled multiplex PCR, was used to amplify TCRbeta CDR3 regions from genomic DNA. The authors processed their data as follows. Nucleated cell counts per sample were estimated from amplification of reference gene primers within the assay. Sequence reads were collapsed and filtered to measure the absolute abundance of every unique TCRbeta CDR3 rearrangement. For each sample, productive Simpson clonality was calculated by taking the square root of Simpson's diversity index across productive rearrangements. This is the immuneACCESS table as TCRdb keeps it, with only in-frame sequences that have V and J called. A part of the clones is gone; compared with another copy, unresolved V genes explain less than half, and the rest is unexplained. The V and J calls and the clone size are those of that table, but D and trimming were determined from the DNA. In all, the sample holds about 120,000 clones, and under 85% of those were seen once. The ten biggest clones cover roughly 10% of the sample.

Reading the germline V gene (reference sequence) gives CDR1 LNHDA and CDR2 SQIVND. The V end gives up 5 bases and the J end 3 bases, leaving 6 bases in the junction not matched to a gene. The CDR3 spans 15 residues, from the cysteine through the phenylalanine. Just the 45-base CDR3 DNA is kept, in frame starting at base 1. The sequencing input was peripheral blood. Recombination joined TRBV19 with TRBJ1-1, with 10 bases in between that match TRBD1. The clonotype was recovered from a man in his sixties with acute or convalescent COVID-19. The nucleotides are TGTGCCAGTAGTTTATACGGGACAGGGGACACTGAAGCTTTCTTT. This sequence encodes CASSLYGTGDTEAFF.